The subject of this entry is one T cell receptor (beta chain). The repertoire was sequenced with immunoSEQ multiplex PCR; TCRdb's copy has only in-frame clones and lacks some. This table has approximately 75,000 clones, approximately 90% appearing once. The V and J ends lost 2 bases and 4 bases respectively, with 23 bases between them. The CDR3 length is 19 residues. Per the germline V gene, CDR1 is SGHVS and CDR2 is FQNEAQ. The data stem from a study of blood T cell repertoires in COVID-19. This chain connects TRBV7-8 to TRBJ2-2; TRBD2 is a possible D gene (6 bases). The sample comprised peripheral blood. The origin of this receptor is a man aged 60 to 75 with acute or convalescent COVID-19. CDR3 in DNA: TGTGCCAGCAGCTTACATGGGTCCCGTGCGGGACGGGGCACCGGGGAGCTGTTTTTT. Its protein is CASSLHGSRAGRGTGELFF.